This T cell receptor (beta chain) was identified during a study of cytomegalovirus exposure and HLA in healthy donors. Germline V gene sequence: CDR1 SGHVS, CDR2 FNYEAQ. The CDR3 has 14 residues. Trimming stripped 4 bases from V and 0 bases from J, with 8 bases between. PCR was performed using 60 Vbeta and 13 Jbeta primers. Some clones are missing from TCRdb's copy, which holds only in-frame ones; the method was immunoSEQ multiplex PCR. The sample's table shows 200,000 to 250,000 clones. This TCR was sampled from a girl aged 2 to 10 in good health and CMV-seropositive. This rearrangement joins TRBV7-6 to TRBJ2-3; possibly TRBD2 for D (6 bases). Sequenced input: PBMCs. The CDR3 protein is CASSSTRSTDTQYF. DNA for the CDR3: TGTGCCAGCAGCTCGACTAGAAGCACAGATACGCAGTATTTT.